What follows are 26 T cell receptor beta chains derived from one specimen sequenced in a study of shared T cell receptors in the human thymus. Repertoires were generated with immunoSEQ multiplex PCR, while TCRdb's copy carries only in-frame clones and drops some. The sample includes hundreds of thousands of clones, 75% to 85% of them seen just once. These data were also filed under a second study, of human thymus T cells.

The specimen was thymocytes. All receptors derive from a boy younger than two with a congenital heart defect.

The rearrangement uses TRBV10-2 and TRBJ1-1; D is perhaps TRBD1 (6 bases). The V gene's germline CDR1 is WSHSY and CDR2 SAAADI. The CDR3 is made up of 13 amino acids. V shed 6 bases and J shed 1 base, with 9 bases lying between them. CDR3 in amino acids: CASRDRANTEAFF. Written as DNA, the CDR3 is TGCGCCAGCAGGGACAGAGCGAACACTGAAGCTTTCTTT.

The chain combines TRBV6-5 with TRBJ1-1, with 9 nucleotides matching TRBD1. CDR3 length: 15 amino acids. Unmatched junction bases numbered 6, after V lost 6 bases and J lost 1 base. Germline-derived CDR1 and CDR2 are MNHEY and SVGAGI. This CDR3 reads CASRTQGAKNTEAFF. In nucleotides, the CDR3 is TGTGCCAGCAGGACACAGGGGGCGAAGAACACTGAAGCTTTCTTT.

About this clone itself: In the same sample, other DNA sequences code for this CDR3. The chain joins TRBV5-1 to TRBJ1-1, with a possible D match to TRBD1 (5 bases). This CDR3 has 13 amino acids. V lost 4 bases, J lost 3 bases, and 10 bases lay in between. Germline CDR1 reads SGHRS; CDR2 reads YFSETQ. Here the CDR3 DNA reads TGCGCCAGCAGCCTCCCCAGGGACACTGAAGCTTTCTTT. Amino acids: CASSLPRDTEAFF.

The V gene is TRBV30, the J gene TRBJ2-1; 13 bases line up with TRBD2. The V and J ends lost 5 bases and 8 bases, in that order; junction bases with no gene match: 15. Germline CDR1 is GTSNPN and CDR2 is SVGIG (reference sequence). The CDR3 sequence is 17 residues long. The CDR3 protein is CAWENRGLAGVTDEQFF. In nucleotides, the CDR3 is TGTGCCTGGGAAAACCGAGGACTAGCGGGAGTTACGGATGAGCAGTTCTTC.

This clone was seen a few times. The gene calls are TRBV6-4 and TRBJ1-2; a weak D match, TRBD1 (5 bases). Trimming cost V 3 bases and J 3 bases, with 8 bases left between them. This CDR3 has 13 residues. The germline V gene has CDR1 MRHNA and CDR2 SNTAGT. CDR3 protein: CASSEAGHYGYTF. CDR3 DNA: TGTGCCAGCAGTGAGGCAGGGCACTATGGCTACACCTTC.

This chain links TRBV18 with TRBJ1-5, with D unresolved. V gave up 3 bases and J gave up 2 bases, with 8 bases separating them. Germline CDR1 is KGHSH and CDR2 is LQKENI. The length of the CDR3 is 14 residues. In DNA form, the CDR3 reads TGTGCCAGCTCACCGGAAGGAGGCAATCAGCCCCAGCATTTT. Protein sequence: CASSPEGGNQPQHF.

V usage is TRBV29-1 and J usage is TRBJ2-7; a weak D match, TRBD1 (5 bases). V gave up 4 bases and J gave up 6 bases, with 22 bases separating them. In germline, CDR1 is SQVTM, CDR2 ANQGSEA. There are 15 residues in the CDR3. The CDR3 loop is CSVGPRTSLMGEQYF. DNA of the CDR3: TGCAGCGTTGGGCCCCGGACATCCCTAATGGGCGAGCAGTACTTC.

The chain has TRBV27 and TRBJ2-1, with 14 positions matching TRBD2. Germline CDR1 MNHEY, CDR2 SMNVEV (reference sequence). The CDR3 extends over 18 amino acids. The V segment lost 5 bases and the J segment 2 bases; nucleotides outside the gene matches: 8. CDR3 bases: TGTGCCAGCAGTACCGGGACTAGCGGGAGATGGCCCTACAATGAGCAGTTCTTC. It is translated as CASSTGTSGRWPYNEQFF.

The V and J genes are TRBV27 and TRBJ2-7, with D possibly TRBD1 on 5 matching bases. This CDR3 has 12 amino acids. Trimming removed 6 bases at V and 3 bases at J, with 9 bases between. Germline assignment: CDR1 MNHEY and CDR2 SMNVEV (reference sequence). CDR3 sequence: CASRSQGYEQYF. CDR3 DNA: TGTGCCAGCAGAAGCCAGGGCTACGAGCAGTACTTC.

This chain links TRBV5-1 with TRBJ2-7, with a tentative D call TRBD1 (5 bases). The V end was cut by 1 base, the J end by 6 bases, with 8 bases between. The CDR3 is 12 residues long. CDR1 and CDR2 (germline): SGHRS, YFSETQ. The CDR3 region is CASSLRGGEQYF. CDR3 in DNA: TGCGCCAGCAGCTTGAGGGGTGGCGAGCAGTACTTC.

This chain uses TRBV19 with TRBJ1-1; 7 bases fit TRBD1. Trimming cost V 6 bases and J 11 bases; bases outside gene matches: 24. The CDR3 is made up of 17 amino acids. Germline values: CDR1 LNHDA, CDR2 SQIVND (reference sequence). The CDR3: CASSPDSEQGTIAFAFF. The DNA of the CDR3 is TGTGCCAGTAGCCCCGATAGTGAACAGGGGACAATAGCGTTCGCTTTCTTT.

This chain's CDR3 is CASSLRTGAYEQYF. CDR3 in DNA: TGTGCCAGCAGTTTGAGGACAGGGGCCTACGAGCAGTACTTC. The chain is built from TRBV6-1 and TRBJ2-7; 9 bases are shared with TRBD1. The CDR3 length is 14 residues. V was pared by 5 bases and J by 2 bases, with 4 bases of the junction left unmatched. The germline V gene has CDR1 MNHNS and CDR2 SASEGT.

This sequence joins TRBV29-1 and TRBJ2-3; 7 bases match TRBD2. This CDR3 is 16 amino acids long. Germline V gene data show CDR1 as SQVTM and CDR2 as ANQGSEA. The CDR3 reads CSASVGLADLKDTQYF. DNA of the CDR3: TGCAGTGCCTCGGTAGGGCTAGCGGATTTAAAGGATACGCAGTATTTT.

The CDR3 here is CASSWNGGGSSGSDNEQFF. The CDR3 DNA sequence: TGCGCCAGCAGCTGGAACGGGGGGGGGTCCAGCGGGAGCGACAATGAGCAGTTCTTC. The V call is TRBV5-1, the J call TRBJ2-1; 8 bases fit TRBD2. The junction had 19 bases not matched to a gene; V was cut back by 3 bases and J by 5 bases. This CDR3 is built from 19 residues. The germline gives CDR1 SGHRS, CDR2 YFSETQ.

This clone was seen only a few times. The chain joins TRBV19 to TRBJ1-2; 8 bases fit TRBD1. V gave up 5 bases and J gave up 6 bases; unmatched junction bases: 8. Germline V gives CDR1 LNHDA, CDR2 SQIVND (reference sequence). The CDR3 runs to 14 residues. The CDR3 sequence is CASSSRTGLDGYTF. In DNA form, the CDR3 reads TGTGCCAGTAGTTCCCGGACAGGGTTGGATGGCTACACCTTC.

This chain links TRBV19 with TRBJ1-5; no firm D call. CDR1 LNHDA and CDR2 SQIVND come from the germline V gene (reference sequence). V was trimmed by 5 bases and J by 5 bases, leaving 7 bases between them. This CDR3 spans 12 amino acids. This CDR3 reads CASSSPDQPQHF. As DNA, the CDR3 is TGTGCCAGTAGTTCACCGGATCAGCCCCAGCATTTT.

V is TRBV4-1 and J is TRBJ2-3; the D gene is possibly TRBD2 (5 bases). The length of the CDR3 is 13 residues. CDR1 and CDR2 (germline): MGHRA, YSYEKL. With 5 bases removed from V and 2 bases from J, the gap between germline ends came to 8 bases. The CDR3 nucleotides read TGCGCCAGCAGCGGGAGTATCACAGATACGCAGTATTTT. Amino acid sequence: CASSGSITDTQYF.

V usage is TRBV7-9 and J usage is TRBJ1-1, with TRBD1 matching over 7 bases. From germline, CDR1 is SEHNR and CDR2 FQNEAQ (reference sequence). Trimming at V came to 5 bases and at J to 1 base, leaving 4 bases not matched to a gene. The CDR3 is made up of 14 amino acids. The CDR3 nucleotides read TGTGCCAGCAGCGTTCGACAGGGGAACACTGAAGCTTTCTTT. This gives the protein CASSVRQGNTEAFF.

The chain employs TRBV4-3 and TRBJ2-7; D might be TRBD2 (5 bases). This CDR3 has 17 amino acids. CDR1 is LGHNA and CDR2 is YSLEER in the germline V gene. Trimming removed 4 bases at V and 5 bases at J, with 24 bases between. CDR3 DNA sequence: TGCGCCAGCAGCCTCGGAGTCGCGGGCCCACTGGGCCACGAGCAGTACTTC. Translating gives CASSLGVAGPLGHEQYF.

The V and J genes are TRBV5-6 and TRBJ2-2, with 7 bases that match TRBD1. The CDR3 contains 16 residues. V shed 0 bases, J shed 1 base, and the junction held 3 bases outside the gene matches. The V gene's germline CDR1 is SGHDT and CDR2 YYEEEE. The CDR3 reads CASSLARGQNTGELFF. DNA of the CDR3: TGTGCCAGCAGCTTGGCGAGGGGGCAGAACACCGGGGAGCTGTTTTTT.

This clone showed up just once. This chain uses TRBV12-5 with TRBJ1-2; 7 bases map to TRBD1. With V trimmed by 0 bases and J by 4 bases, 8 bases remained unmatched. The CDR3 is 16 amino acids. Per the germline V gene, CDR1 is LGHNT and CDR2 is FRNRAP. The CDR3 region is CASGLVQETGVYGYTF. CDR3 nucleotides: TGTGCTAGTGGTTTGGTACAGGAAACAGGGGTCTATGGCTACACCTTC.

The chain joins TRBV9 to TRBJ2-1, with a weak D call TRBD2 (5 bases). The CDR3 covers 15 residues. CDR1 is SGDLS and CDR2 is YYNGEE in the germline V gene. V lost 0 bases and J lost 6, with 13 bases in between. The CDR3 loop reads CASSVGFTSTNEQFF. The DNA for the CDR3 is TGTGCCAGCAGCGTAGGTTTTACTAGTACCAATGAGCAGTTCTTC.

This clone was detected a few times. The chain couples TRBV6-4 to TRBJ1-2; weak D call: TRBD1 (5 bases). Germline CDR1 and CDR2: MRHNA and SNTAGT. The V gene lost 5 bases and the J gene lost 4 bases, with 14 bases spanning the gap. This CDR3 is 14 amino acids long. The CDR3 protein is CASSLDRTSYGYTF. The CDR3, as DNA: TGTGCCAGCAGTCTCGACAGAACCTCCTATGGCTACACCTTC.

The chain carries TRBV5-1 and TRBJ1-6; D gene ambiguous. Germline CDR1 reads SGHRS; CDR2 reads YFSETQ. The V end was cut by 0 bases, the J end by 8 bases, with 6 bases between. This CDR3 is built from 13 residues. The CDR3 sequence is CASSLAPDSPLHF. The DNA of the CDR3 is TGCGCCAGCAGCTTGGCCCCTGATTCACCCCTCCACTTT.

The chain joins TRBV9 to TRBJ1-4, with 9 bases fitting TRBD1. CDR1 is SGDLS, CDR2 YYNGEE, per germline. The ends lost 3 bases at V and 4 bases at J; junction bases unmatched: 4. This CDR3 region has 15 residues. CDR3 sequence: CASSGQGVGNEKLFF. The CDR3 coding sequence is TGTGCCAGCAGCGGACAGGGGGTGGGTAATGAAAAACTGTTTTTT.

The CDR3 here is CASPGLAEPFDTQYF. The CDR3 DNA is TGTGCCAGCCCCGGACTAGCGGAACCTTTCGATACGCAGTATTTT. The chain couples TRBV2 to TRBJ2-3, with 10 bases lining up with TRBD2. After removal of 8 bases from V and 6 bases from J, the junction contained 11 bases not matched to a gene. The CDR3 runs to 15 residues. Per the germline V gene, CDR1 is SNHLY and CDR2 is FYNNEI.